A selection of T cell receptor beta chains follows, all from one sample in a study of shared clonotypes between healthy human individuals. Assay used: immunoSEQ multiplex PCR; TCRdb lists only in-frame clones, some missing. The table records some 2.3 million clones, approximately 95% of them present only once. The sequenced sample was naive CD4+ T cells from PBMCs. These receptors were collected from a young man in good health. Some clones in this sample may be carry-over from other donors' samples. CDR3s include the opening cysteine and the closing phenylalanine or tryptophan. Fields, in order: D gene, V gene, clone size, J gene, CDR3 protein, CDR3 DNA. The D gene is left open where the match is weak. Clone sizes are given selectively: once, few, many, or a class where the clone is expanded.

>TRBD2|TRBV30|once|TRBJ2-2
CAWKATSGRADTGELFF
TGTGCCTGGAAGGCCACTAGCGGGAGGGCCGACACCGGGGAGCTGTTTTTT
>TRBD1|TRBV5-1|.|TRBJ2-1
CASNLGSGQVLGEQFF
TGCGCCAGCAACTTAGGGTCCGGACAGGTCTTGGGTGAGCAGTTCTTC
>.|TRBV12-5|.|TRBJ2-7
CASGSTDGYEQYF
TGTGCTAGTGGTTCGACCGACGGCTACGAGCAGTACTTC
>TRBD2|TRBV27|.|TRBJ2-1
CASSLSPPASGVNEQFF
TGTGCCAGCAGTTTATCCCCCCCGGCTAGCGGGGTCAATGAGCAGTTCTTC
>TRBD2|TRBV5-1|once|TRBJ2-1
CASSLGLAGSYNEQFF
TGCGCCAGCAGCTTGGGACTAGCGGGCTCCTACAATGAGCAGTTCTTC
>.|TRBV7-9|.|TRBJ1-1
CASSLEATNTEAFF
TGTGCCAGCAGCTTAGAGGCGACTAACACTGAAGCTTTCTTT
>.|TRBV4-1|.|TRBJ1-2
CASSPLAGVYYGYTF
TGCGCCAGCAGCCCGCTGGCAGGAGTTTACTATGGCTACACCTTC
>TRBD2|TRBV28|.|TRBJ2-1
CASSSPAGASYNEQFF
TGTGCCAGCAGTTCCCCAGCGGGAGCCTCCTACAATGAGCAGTTCTTC
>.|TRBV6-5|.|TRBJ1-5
CASSYSKSGVQPQHF
TGTGCCAGCAGTTACTCGAAGTCAGGGGTTCAGCCCCAGCATTTT
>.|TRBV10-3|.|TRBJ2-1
CAISGGDRSTNEQFF
TGTGCCATCAGTGGCGGTGACCGATCTACAAATGAGCAGTTCTTC
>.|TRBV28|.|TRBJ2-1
CASSSWEEQFF
TGTGCCAGCAGTTCCTGGGAGGAGCAGTTCTTC
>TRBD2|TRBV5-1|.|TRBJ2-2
CASSLGRTSFTGELFF
TGCGCCAGCAGCTTGGGTAGGACTAGCTTCACCGGGGAGCTGTTTTTT
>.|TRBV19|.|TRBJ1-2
CASSSKGYAAMGANYGYTF
TGTGCCAGTAGTAGTAAGGGGTACGCCGCGATGGGTGCTAACTATGGCTACACCTTC
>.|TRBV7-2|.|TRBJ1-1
CASSLGQGTEAFF
TGTGCCAGCAGCTTAGGCCAGGGCACTGAAGCTTTCTTT
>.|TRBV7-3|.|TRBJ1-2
CASSLGPGGGNYGYTF
TGTGCCAGCAGCTTAGGTCCAGGCGGAGGGAACTATGGCTACACCTTC
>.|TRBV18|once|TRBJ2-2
CASSPIGTRNTGELFF
TGTGCCAGCTCACCCATAGGGACACGCAACACCGGGGAGCTGTTTTTT
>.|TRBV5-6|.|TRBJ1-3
CASSLGLQGNTIYF
TGTGCCAGCAGCTTGGGGCTACAGGGAAACACCATATATTTT
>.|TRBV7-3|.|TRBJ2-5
CASSLLAQETQYF
TGTGCCAGCAGCTTACTGGCACAAGAGACCCAGTACTTC
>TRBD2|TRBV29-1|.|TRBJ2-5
CSVEFGLAGHRRTQYF
TGCAGCGTTGAATTTGGACTAGCGGGCCATCGTCGGACCCAGTACTTC
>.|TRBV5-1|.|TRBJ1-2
CASSLEDPITYGYTF
TGCGCCAGCAGCTTGGAAGATCCGATAACCTATGGCTACACCTTC
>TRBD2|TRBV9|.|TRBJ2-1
CASSVVFSGIANEQFF
TGTGCCAGCAGCGTAGTTTTTAGCGGGATAGCCAATGAGCAGTTCTTC
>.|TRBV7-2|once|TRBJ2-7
CASSFTRLYEQYF
TGTGCCAGCAGCTTTACCCGTCTGTACGAGCAGTATTTC
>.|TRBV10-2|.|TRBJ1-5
CASSAEGRGFTQPQHF
TGCGCCAGCAGTGCCGAAGGGAGGGGATTTACTCAGCCCCAGCATTTT
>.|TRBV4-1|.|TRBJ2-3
CASTNSARRTDTQYF
TGCGCCAGCACCAACTCGGCTAGGCGCACAGATACGCAGTATTTT
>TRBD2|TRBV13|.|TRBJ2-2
CASSPRTSGDLTGELFF
TGTGCCAGCAGCCCTCGGACTAGCGGGGACCTCACCGGGGAGCTGTTTTTT
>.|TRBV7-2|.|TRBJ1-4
CASSLEGFKNEKLFF
TGTGCCAGCAGCTTAGAGGGTTTCAAGAATGAAAAACTGTTTTTT
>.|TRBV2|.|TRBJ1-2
CASRETMGDYTF
TGTGCCAGCAGAGAAACAATGGGTGACTACACCTTC
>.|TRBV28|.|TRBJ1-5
CASSLREPSQPQHF
TGTGCCAGCAGCCTCCGCGAGCCAAGTCAGCCCCAGCATTTT
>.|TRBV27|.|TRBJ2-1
CASSRVGDNEQFF
TGTGCCAGCAGTCGGGTAGGGGACAATGAGCAGTTCTTC
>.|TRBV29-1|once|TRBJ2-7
CSVNQGHEQYF
TGCAGCGTTAACCAGGGCCACGAGCAGTACTTC
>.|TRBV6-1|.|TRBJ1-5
CASRGTWNQPQHF
TGTGCCAGCAGGGGGACTTGGAATCAGCCCCAGCATTTT
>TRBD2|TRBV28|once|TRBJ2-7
CATKPPLRTSEQYF
TGTGCCACTAAACCCCCCTTGCGGACTAGCGAGCAGTACTTC
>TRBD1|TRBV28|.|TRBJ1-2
CASSRAGQNYVGYTF
TGTGCCAGCAGTCGAGCGGGACAGAACTATGTAGGCTACACCTTC
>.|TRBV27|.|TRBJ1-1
CASSLPGFKAFF
TGTGCCAGCAGTTTACCAGGGTTTAAAGCTTTCTTT
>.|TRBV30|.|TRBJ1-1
CAWTGRSANTEAFF
TGTGCCTGGACGGGGCGTTCTGCGAACACTGAAGCTTTCTTT
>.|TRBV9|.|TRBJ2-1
CASSQSKGYEQFF
TGTGCCAGCAGCCAGAGCAAAGGATATGAGCAGTTCTTC
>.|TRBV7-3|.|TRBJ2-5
CASSLISGAPPETQYF
TGTGCCAGCAGCTTAATTTCAGGGGCGCCTCCGGAGACCCAGTACTTC